This T cell receptor beta chain was retrieved from a study of CD8+CD57+ T cells in acquired aplastic anemia. Notes on this clonotype: Antigen: not known.

It was genomic DNA that served as the template for profiling TCR beta VDJ and CDR3. MiXCR, applied by TCRdb to the reads, yields one record per CDR3 protein. The table lists 150,000 or so distinct CDR3 sequences, 55% to 80% of them singletons, with about 50% in the top ten. The V end was cut by 0 bases, the J end by 5 bases, with 5 bases between. Per the germline V gene, CDR1 is SGHDT and CDR2 is YYEEEE. The CDR3 length is 12 residues. Study-wide results and limits: No significant patient-versus-control difference appeared in CD8+ Simpson's diversity.

The material sequenced was sorted CD4+, CD8+, or CD8+CD57+ T cells (not recorded which) from PBMCs. This clonotype was obtained from a human donor in good health. The chain combines TRBV5-6 with TRBJ1-2; D gene unclear. The CDR3 DNA reads TGTGCCAGCAGCTTGGTTCCGTATGGCTACACCTTC. Its translation: CASSLVPYGYTF.